The 27 T cell receptor beta chains given below trace back to one sample, sequenced in a study of T cell responses to AZD1222 COVID-19 vaccine (dated by TCRdb to the early 2020s). Libraries were prepared through the immunoSEQ multiplex PCR assay. Sourced from immuneACCESS, this table was stored by TCRdb with only in-frame sequences that have V and J called. A share of the clones is absent; for the studies checked, an unresolved V gene accounts for under half, and the remainder has no known explanation. The sample data list under 200,000 clones, and just over 90% of these were observed just once. The top ten constitute 3.5% to 4% of the sample. The time point label, as the study defines it: about 28 days (+/-7) after the second vaccine dose. The sample's treatment or condition, from its label and the paper: meningococcal conjugate vaccine given as trial control. The source material was peripheral blood, sampled 28 days after the second dose of the MenACWY control vaccine. These receptors originate from an adult who received the MenACWY meningococcal vaccine as a control.

This clone was found once. One end of the junction fails to match germline, which may point to a read error. The genes are TRBV11-2 and TRBJ2-7; possible D gene TRBD1, 6 bases. This CDR3 has 13 amino acids. Germline V gives CDR1 SGHAT, CDR2 FQNNGV. DNA for the CDR3: TGTGCCAGCAGCTTGGGGGCAGGAGATTTAGTAGGCTTC. It codes for CASSLGAGDLVGF.

This clone was recorded only once. This chain uses TRBV7-6 with TRBJ2-5; tentatively, D is TRBD2 (5 bases). V lost 6 bases, J lost 3 bases, and 17 bases lay in between. Per germline, CDR1 SGHVS and CDR2 FNYEAQ. The CDR3 totals 15 residues. The CDR3 region has the DNA TGTGCCAGCAGACGGGAAGCGATAAGGGAAGAGACCCAGTACTTC. It is translated as CASRREAIREETQYF. Full variable domain (outside the CDR3, taken from reference TRBV7-6 and TRBJ2-5): GAGVSQSPRYKVTKRGQDVALRCDPISGHVSLYWYRQALGQGPEFLTYFNYEAQQDKSGLPNDRFSAERPEGSISTLTIQRTEQRDSAMYRCASRREAIREETQYFGPGTRLLVL.

J is TRBJ2-5 and V is TRBV5-1; 7 positions match TRBD1. The CDR3 runs 14 residues. With 4 bases clipped from V and 2 bases from J, the junction kept 5 bases outside the gene matches. From germline, CDR1 is SGHRS and CDR2 YFSETQ. In DNA, the CDR3 is TGCGCCAGCAGCCTCAGGGGACAGCAAGAGACCCAGTACTTC. Translating gives CASSLRGQQETQYF. Complete variable domain (other parts from reference TRBV5-1 and TRBJ2-5): KAGVTQTPRYLIKTRGQQVTLSCSPISGHRSVSWYQQTPGQGLQFLFEYFSETQRNKGNFPGRFSGRQFSNSRSEMNVSTLELGDSALYLCASSLRGQQETQYFGPGTRLLVL.

The count of this clone is one. V and J are TRBV30 and TRBJ1-5; TRBD1 might be the D (5 bases). The length of the CDR3 is 14 residues. Trimming removed 1 base from V and 4 bases from J, with 11 bases in between. Germline V CDR1 and CDR2: GTSNPN, SVGIG (reference sequence). The CDR3 loop is CAWSGTYENQPQHF. In nucleotides, the CDR3 is TGTGCCTGGAGTGGGACATACGAAAATCAGCCCCAGCATTTT.

This rearrangement joins TRBV6-2 or TRBV6-3 to TRBJ1-5, with D unclear. CDR1 and CDR2 from the germline V gene are MNHEY and SVGEGT. The CDR3 runs to 16 residues. Deletions cut 5 bases from V and 5 bases from J, with 19 bases between. The CDR3, as DNA: TGTGCCAGCAGTGCCTACCCCCAGGAGGGCGATCAGCCCCAGCATTTT. It translates to CASSAYPQEGDQPQHF.

The chain recombines TRBV30 with TRBJ1-6; D gene uncertain. This CDR3 is built from 16 residues. V lost 3 bases and J lost 0, with 12 bases in between. Germline assignment: CDR1 GTSNPN and CDR2 SVGIG (reference sequence). The CDR3 sequence: CAWRGEGSSYNSPLHF. CDR3 in DNA: TGTGCCTGGAGGGGTGAGGGAAGCTCCTATAATTCACCCCTCCACTTT.

CDR3 sequence: CASSQVHSSTDTQYF. The CDR3 DNA reads as TGCGCCAGCAGCCAAGTCCACAGTTCCACAGATACGCAGTATTTT. The genes are TRBV4-1 and TRBJ2-3, with D unclear. The CDR3 spans 15 residues. Trimming took 1 base from V and 2 from J, leaving 10 bases between them. Germline lookup yields CDR1 MGHRA and CDR2 YSYEKL.

This chain links TRBV7-9 with TRBJ1-3, with 7 bases that match TRBD1. V was clipped by 5 bases and J by 3 bases; unmatched bases: 7. The germline CDR1 and CDR2 sequences are SEHNR and FQNEAQ (reference sequence). The CDR3 loop spans 15 amino acids. The CDR3 DNA reads as TGTGCCAGCAGCCAGACAGGGTCTTATGGAAACACCATATATTTT. As protein: CASSQTGSYGNTIYF.

This chain links TRBV5-4 with TRBJ2-4; no definite D call. Deletions cut 4 bases from V and 3 bases from J, with 17 bases between. Looked up from germline, CDR1 is SGHNT and CDR2 is YYREEE (reference sequence). The CDR3 loop spans 16 amino acids. CDR3 DNA sequence: TGTGCCAGCAGCGTATCCTCCTTGGGTGGCAAAAACATTCAGTACTTC. It translates to CASSVSSLGGKNIQYF.

The chain joins TRBV7-2 to TRBJ2-6; TRBD1 agrees at 8 bases. Germline loops: CDR1 SGHTA, CDR2 FQGNSA. This CDR3 is 15 amino acids long. Germline trimming cut 6 bases from V and 2 bases from J; bases unmatched to any gene: 3. This CDR3 reads CASSEQGAGANVLTF. Here the CDR3 DNA reads TGTGCCAGCAGTGAACAGGGGGCTGGGGCCAACGTCCTGACTTTC.

The chain combines TRBV19 with TRBJ2-1; 10 bases are shared with TRBD2. J gave up 9 bases and V 5 bases, and 7 bases lay outside the gene matches. The CDR3 is made up of 14 amino acids. Germline V gene data show CDR1 as LNHDA and CDR2 as SQIVND (reference sequence). CDR3 in DNA: TGTGCCAGTAGTGTCGGGCTAGCGGGAGCTGAGCAGTTCTTC. This codes for CASSVGLAGAEQFF.

The rearrangement joins TRBV18 to TRBJ1-1; D perhaps matches TRBD1 (5 bases). Deletions cut 4 bases from V and 4 bases from J, with 10 bases between. Germline V gene data show CDR1 as KGHSH and CDR2 as LQKENI. This CDR3 is built from 13 residues. The CDR3 nucleotides are TGTGCCAGCTCACAGACAGAGGGCACTGAAGCTTTCTTT. It translates to CASSQTEGTEAFF.

Concerning this clone: This specimen includes other DNA sequences encoding the same CDR3. This sequence joins TRBV7-2 and TRBJ1-5, with TRBD1 identical over 10 bases. The CDR3 totals 15 residues. Germline CDR1 is SGHTA and CDR2 is FQGNSA. V gave up 5 bases and J gave up 4 bases; unmatched junction bases: 5. The CDR3 DNA follows: TGTGCCAGCAGCCTTGGACAGGGGGAAAATCAGCCCCAGCATTTT. Translating it yields CASSLGQGENQPQHF.

The chain employs TRBV7-3 and TRBJ1-2; TRBD1 aligns across 9 bases. V gave up 5 bases and J gave up 3 bases; unmatched junction bases: 4. Germline V lookup: CDR1 SGHTA, CDR2 FQGTGA. The length of the CDR3 is 14 residues. This CDR3 reads CASSIGQGHYGYTF. As DNA, the CDR3 is TGTGCCAGCAGCATAGGACAGGGGCACTATGGCTACACCTTC.

This chain links TRBV28 with TRBJ1-2; D might be TRBD1 (6 bases). This CDR3 comprises 13 residues. The germline CDR1 and CDR2 sequences are MDHEN and SYDVKM. V was cut by 4 bases and J by 6 bases, with 12 bases left in between. CDR3 bases: TGTGCCAGCAGTTCGACAGGTCCACATGGCTACACCTTC. This gives the protein CASSSTGPHGYTF.

The chain combines TRBV6-4 with TRBJ1-1; tentatively, D is TRBD1 (5 bases). This CDR3 has 13 amino acids. Germline CDR1 is MRHNA and CDR2 is SNTAGT. Trimming removed 7 bases at V and 2 bases at J, with 11 bases between. The CDR3 sequence is CASKQERNTEAFF. The CDR3 nucleotides are TGTGCCAGCAAACAGGAACGAAACACTGAAGCTTTCTTT.

This rearrangement joins TRBV2 to TRBJ1-6; 7 nucleotides align to TRBD1. Trimming cost V 4 bases and J 9 bases; bases outside gene matches: 3. The CDR3 has 13 amino acids. Germline assignment: CDR1 SNHLY and CDR2 FYNNEI. The CDR3 region is CASSGQGVSPLHF. The CDR3 coding sequence is TGTGCCAGCAGTGGGCAGGGGGTTTCACCCCTCCACTTT.

V and J are TRBV7-3 and TRBJ2-3, with a tentative D call TRBD2 (6 bases). V lost 1 base to trimming and J lost 7 bases, with 9 bases between them. This CDR3 is built from 13 residues. Germline V lookup: CDR1 SGHTA, CDR2 FQGTGA. The CDR3 sequence: CASSLNAGNTQYF. In DNA form, the CDR3 reads TGTGCCAGCAGCTTAAACGCGGGAAATACGCAGTATTTT.

The J gene is TRBJ1-1, the V gene TRBV28; D is unclear. Looked up from germline, CDR1 is MDHEN and CDR2 is SYDVKM. V was shortened by 5 bases and J by 2 bases, with 9 bases between the two germline ends. There are 13 residues in the CDR3. The CDR3 reads CASSPGLNTEAFF. The CDR3 DNA sequence: TGTGCCAGCAGTCCAGGTCTAAACACTGAAGCTTTCTTT.

This sequence joins TRBV7-2 and TRBJ2-1; 9 nucleotides match TRBD2. The ends lost 5 bases at V and 5 bases at J; junction bases unmatched: 7. Per germline, CDR1 SGHTA and CDR2 FQGNSA. The CDR3 covers 15 residues. The CDR3 region has the DNA TGTGCCAGCAGCCGTCTAGCGGGACCCGACAATGAGCAGTTCTTC. It translates to CASSRLAGPDNEQFF.

The chain employs TRBV5-1 and TRBJ1-2; no clear D. Germline V gene lookup returns CDR1 SGHRS and CDR2 YFSETQ. V lost 0 bases, J lost 4 bases, and 7 bases lay in between. The CDR3 is 13 residues long. The CDR3 protein is CASSLDSSYGYTF. The CDR3 nucleotides are TGCGCCAGCAGCTTGGATTCCAGCTATGGCTACACCTTC.

This rearrangement joins TRBV6-5 to TRBJ1-6, with 7 bases aligning to TRBD1. Looked up from germline, CDR1 is MNHEY and CDR2 is SVGAGI. The CDR3 runs to 14 residues. Unmatched junction bases numbered 2, after V lost 4 bases and J lost 5 bases. CDR3 nucleotides: TGTGCCAGCAGTTGGGGACAGAATAATTCACCCCTCCACTTT. Its translation is CASSWGQNNSPLHF.

This clone was recorded once. The rearrangement joins TRBV13 to TRBJ2-1, with D uncertain. Germline V gene sequence: CDR1 PRHDT, CDR2 FYEKMQ (reference sequence). The length of the CDR3 is 14 residues. V dropped 2 bases and J dropped 6 bases, with 11 bases sitting between them. CDR3 nucleotide sequence: TGTGCCAGCAGCTTATCCCCTTTAGGCAATGAGCAGTTCTTC. This sequence encodes CASSLSPLGNEQFF.

The CDR3 loop reads CASSLSVTQYF. CDR3 bases: TGTGCCAGCAGTCTTAGTGTTACGCAGTATTTT. The chain couples TRBV28 to TRBJ2-3; no definite D call. This CDR3 spans 11 amino acids. The V end lost 5 bases, the J end lost 8 bases, and 8 bases lay between the germline ends. Germline CDR1 is MDHEN and CDR2 is SYDVKM.

The V and J genes are TRBV7-2 and TRBJ2-2; 10 positions agree with TRBD2. CDR3 size: 16 residues. V lost 1 base to trimming and J lost 6 bases; unmatched junction nucleotides: 5. Per germline, CDR1 SGHTA and CDR2 FQGNSA. CDR3: CASSLVGLAAAGELFF. The CDR3 DNA sequence: TGTGCCAGCAGCTTAGTTGGACTAGCGGCGGCCGGGGAGCTGTTTTTT.

The chain couples TRBV7-9 to TRBJ1-3; D is ambiguous. CDR3 length: 15 amino acids. V shed 4 bases and J shed 0 bases, with 10 bases lying between them. The germline V gene encodes CDR1 SEHNR and CDR2 FQNEAQ (reference sequence). DNA of the CDR3: TGTGCCAGCAGCTCTACAGTTACCTCTGGAAACACCATATATTTT. Amino acid sequence: CASSSTVTSGNTIYF.

V and J are TRBV10-3 and TRBJ1-1; unclear D gene. V lost 2 bases and J lost 4, with 8 bases in between. The CDR3 spans 13 residues. Germline V CDR1 and CDR2: ENHRY, SYGVKD. As DNA, the CDR3 is TGTGCCATCAGTGAGGGGTCGGGCACTGAAGCTTTCTTT. As protein: CAISEGSGTEAFF.